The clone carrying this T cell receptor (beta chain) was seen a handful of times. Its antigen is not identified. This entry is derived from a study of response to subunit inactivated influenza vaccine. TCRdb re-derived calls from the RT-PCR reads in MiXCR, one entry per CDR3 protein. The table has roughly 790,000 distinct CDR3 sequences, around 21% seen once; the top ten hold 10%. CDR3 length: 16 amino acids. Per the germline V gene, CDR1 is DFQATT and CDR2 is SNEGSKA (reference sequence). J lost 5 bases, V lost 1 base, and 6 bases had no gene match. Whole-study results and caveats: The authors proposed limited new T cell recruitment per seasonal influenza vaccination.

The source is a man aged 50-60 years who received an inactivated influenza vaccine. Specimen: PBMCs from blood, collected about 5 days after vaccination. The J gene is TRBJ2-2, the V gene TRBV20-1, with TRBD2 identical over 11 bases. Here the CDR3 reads CSARGIAGGRTGELFF. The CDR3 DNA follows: TGCAGTGCTAGAGGGATAGCGGGGGGGCGGACCGGGGAGCTGTTTTTT.